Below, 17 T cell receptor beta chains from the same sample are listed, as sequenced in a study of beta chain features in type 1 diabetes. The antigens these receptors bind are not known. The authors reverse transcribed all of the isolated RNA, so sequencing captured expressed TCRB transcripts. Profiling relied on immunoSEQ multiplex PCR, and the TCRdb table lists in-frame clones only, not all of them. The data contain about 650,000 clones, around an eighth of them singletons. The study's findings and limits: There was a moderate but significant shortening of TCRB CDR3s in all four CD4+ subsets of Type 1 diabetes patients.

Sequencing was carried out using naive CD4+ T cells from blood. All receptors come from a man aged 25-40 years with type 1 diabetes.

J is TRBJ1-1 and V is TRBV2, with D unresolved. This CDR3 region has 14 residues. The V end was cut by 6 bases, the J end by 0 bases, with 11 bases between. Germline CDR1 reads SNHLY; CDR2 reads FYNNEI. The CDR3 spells CASSRASMNTEAFF. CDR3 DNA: TGTGCCAGCAGCCGCGCATCAATGAACACTGAAGCTTTCTTT. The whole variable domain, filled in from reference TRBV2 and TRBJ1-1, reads EPEVTQTPSHQVTQMGQEVILRCVPISNHLYFYWYRQILGQKVEFLVSFYNNEISEKSEIFDDQFSVERPDGSNFTLKIRSTKLEDSAMYFCASSRASMNTEAFFGQGTRLTVV.

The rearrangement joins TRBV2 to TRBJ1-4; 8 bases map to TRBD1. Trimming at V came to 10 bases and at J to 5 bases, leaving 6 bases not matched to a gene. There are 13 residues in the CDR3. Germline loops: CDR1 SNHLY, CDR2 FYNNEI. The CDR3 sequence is CATSGQENEKLFF. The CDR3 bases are TGTGCCACTTCGGGACAGGAGAATGAAAAACTGTTTTTT.

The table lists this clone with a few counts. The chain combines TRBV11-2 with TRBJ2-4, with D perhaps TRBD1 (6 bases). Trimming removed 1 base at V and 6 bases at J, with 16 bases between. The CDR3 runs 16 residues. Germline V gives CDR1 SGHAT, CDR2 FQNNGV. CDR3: CASSLGLTGGANIQYF. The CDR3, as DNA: TGTGCCAGCAGCTTAGGACTGACAGGCGGCGCAAACATTCAGTACTTC.

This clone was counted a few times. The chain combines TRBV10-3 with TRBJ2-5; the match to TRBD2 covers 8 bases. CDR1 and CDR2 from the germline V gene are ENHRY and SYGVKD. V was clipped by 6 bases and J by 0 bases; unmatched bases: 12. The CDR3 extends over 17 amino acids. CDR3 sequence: CAISKTDGGANQETQYF. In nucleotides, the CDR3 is TGTGCCATCAGCAAAACTGACGGGGGGGCCAACCAAGAGACCCAGTACTTC.

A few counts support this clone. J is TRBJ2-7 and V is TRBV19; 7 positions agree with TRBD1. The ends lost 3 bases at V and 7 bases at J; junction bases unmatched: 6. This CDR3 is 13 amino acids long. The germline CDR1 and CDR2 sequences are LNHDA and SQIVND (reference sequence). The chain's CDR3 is CASSIDRAGEQYF. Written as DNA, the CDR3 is TGTGCCAGTAGTATTGACAGGGCAGGGGAGCAGTACTTC.

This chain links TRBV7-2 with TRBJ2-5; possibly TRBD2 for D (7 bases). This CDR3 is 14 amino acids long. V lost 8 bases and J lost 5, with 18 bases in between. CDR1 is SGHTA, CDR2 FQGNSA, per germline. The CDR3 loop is CASDYWGGHETQYF. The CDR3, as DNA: TGTGCCAGCGATTATTGGGGGGGCCACGAGACCCAGTACTTC.

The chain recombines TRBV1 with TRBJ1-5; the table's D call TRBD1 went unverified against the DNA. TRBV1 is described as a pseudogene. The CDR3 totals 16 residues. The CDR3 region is CTSSRTPQGHNQPQHF. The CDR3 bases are TGCACCAGCAGCCGTACCCCGCAGGGACACAATCAGCCCCAGCATTTT.

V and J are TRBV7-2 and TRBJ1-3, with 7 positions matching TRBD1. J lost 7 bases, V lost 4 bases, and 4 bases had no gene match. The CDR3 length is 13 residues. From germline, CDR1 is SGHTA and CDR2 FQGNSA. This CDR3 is CASSYRQGNTIYF. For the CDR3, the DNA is TGTGCCAGCAGCTACCGACAGGGCAACACCATATATTTT.

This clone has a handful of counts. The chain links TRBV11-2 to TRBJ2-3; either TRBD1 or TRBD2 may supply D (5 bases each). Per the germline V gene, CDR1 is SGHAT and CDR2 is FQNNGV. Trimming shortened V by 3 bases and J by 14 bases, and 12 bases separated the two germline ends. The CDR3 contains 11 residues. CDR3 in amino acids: CASSFGAAGYF. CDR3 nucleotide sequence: TGTGCCAGCAGCTTCGGGGCCGCGGGGTATTTT.

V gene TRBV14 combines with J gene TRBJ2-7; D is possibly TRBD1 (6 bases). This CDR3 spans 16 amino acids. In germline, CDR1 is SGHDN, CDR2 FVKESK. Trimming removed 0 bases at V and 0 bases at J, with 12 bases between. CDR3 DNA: TGTGCCAGCAGCCAAGACAGGGGAAAGTTCTCCTACGAGCAGTACTTC. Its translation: CASSQDRGKFSYEQYF.

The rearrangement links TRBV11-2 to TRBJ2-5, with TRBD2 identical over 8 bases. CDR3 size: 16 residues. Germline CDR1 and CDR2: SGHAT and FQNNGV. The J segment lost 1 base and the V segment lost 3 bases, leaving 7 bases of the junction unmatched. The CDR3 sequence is CASSLSGGGLQETQYF. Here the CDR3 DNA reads TGTGCCAGCAGCTTGTCGGGCGGGGGGCTCCAAGAGACCCAGTACTTC. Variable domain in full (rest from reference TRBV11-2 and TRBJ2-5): EAGVAQSPRYKIIEKRQSVAFWCNPISGHATLYWYQQILGQGPKLLIQFQNNGVVDDSQLPKDRFSAERLKGVDSTLKIQPAKLEDSAVYLCASSLSGGGLQETQYFGPGTRLLVL.

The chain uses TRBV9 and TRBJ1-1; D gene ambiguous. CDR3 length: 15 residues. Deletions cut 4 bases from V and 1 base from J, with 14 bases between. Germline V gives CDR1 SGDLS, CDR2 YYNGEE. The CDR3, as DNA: TGTGCCAGCAGCCCACTTCGAGGGCCGAACACTGAAGCTTTCTTT. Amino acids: CASSPLRGPNTEAFF. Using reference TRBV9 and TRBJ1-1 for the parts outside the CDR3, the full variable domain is DSGVTQTPKHLITATGQRVTLRCSPRSGDLSVYWYQQSLDQGLQFLIQYYNGEERAKGNILERFSAQQFPDLHSELNLSSLELGDSALYFCASSPLRGPNTEAFFGQGTRLTVV.

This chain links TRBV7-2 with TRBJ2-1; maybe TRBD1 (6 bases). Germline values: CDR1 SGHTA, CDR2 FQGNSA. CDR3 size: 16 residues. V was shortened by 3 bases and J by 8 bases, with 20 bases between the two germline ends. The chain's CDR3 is CASSLVKRASGDEQFF. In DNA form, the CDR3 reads TGTGCCAGCAGCTTGGTCAAAAGAGCTTCAGGGGATGAGCAGTTCTTC.

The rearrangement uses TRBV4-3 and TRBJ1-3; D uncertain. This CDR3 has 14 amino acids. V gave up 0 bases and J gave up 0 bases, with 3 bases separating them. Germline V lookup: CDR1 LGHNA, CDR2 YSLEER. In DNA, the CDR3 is TGCGCCAGCAGCCAAGAACGCTCTGGAAACACCATATATTTT. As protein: CASSQERSGNTIYF.

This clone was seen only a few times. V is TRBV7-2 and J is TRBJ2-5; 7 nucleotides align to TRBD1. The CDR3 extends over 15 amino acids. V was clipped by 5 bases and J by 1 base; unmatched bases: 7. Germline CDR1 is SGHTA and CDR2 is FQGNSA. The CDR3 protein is CASSPRQGLQETQYF. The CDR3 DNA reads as TGTGCCAGCAGCCCTCGACAGGGCCTCCAAGAGACCCAGTACTTC.

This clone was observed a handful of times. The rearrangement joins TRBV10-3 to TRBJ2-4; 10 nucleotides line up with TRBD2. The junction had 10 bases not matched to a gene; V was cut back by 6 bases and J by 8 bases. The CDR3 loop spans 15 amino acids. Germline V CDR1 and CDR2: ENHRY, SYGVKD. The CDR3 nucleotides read TGTGCCATCAGCCCCGGGAGCGGGGGGGTTGACATTCAGTACTTC. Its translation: CAISPGSGGVDIQYF.

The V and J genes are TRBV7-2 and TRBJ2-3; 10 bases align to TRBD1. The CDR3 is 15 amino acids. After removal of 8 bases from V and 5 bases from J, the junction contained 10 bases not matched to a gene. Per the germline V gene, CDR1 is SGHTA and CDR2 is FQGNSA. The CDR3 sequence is CASGLGTGVQDTQYF. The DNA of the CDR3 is TGTGCCAGCGGATTAGGGACAGGGGTGCAAGATACGCAGTATTTT.